Presented here are 8 T cell receptor beta chains from one specimen sequenced in a study of neurological immune-mediated disorders. MiXCR, run by TCRdb on the 5' RACE reads, gives a single entry per CDR3 protein. Among fewer than 85,000 distinct CDR3 sequences, about 4.2% were seen once, and the ten largest hold around 1.3%. The sample taken for sequencing was PBMCs. The receptors here all came from a man aged 25 to 40 with multiple sclerosis.

There are many counts of this clonotype. The chain uses TRBV29-1 and TRBJ1-1, with D unresolved. The CDR3 sequence is 10 residues long. V shed 6 bases and J shed 7 bases, with 9 bases lying between them. CDR1 SQVTM and CDR2 ANQGSEA come from the germline V gene. CDR3 DNA sequence: TGCAGCGTATCGTTCCGTGAAGCTTTCTTT. Translated: CSVSFREAFF.

In its sample, this clonotype was seen many times. V gene TRBV7-2 combines with J gene TRBJ2-5; D unclear. V lost 5 bases, J lost 2 bases, and 9 bases lay in between. This CDR3 comprises 13 residues. CDR1 and CDR2 (germline): SGHTA, FQGNSA. CDR3 sequence: CASSQSTQETQYF. The CDR3 nucleotides are TGTGCCAGCAGCCAGTCAACACAAGAGACCCAGTACTTC.

Notes on this clonotype: This may be a read error: a much more frequent sequence differs by one nucleotide. This chain links TRBV15 with TRBJ1-2; D gene unclear. V gave up 9 bases and J gave up 4 bases, with 15 bases separating them. The length of the CDR3 is 13 residues. Germline loops: CDR1 LNHNV, CDR2 YYDKDF (reference sequence). In nucleotides, the CDR3 is TGTGCCACTGTGGAGGTGGGCTCCTATGGCTACACCTTC. This sequence encodes CATVEVGSYGYTF.

Many counts were recorded for this clonotype. CDR3 DNA sequence: TGTGCCAGCAGCTTATGGAGTTGGCAGGACTACTCCTACGAGCAGTACTTC. The encoded protein is CASSLWSWQDYSYEQYF. V is TRBV7-2 and J is TRBJ2-7; possible D gene TRBD2, 6 bases. Trimming took 2 bases from V and 0 from J, leaving 17 bases between them. The CDR3 covers 17 residues. Germline V gene data show CDR1 as SGHTA and CDR2 as FQGNSA.

The rearrangement joins TRBV5-6 to TRBJ2-7, with 8 nucleotides matching TRBD1. The CDR3 totals 16 residues. Germline loops: CDR1 SGHDT, CDR2 YYEEEE. With V trimmed by 4 bases and J by 2 bases, 11 bases remained unmatched. In DNA, the CDR3 is TGTGCCAGCAGCCCCCCCTCCGGGACAGGCACCTACGAGCAGTACTTC. Its translation: CASSPPSGTGTYEQYF. Drawing the rest from reference TRBV5-6 and TRBJ2-7, the complete variable domain is DAGVTQSPTHLIKTRGQQVTLRCSPKSGHDTVSWYQQALGQGPQFIFQYYEEEERQRGNFPDRFSGHQFPNYSSELNVNALLLGDSALYLCASSPPSGTGTYEQYFGPGTRLTVT.

This clonotype was counted ten times or more. The CDR3 reads CSAHVGGGGNQPQHF. The CDR3 DNA sequence: TGCAGTGCTCACGTCGGGGGGGGAGGCAATCAGCCCCAGCATTTT. The chain has TRBV20-1 and TRBJ1-5; TRBD1 is a possible D gene (5 bases). Trimming removed 5 bases from V and 2 bases from J, with 16 bases in between. Germline V gives CDR1 DFQATT, CDR2 SNEGSKA (reference sequence). This CDR3 has 15 amino acids.

This clonotype was counted at least ten times. The gene calls are TRBV2 and TRBJ1-2; D is ambiguous. This CDR3 comprises 13 residues. Trimming left V 6 bases short and J 4 bases short, with 12 bases between. CDR1 SNHLY and CDR2 FYNNEI come from the germline V gene. CDR3: CASRGGLTYGYTF. CDR3 bases: TGTGCCAGCAGGGGAGGACTGACCTATGGCTACACCTTC.

This clonotype came up many times. This chain uses TRBV7-9 with TRBJ2-4; 9 nucleotides line up with TRBD2. Germline lookup yields CDR1 SEHNR and CDR2 FQNEAQ (reference sequence). CDR3 size: 15 residues. Trimming removed 2 bases from V and 7 bases from J; junction bases left unmatched: 6. CDR3 DNA sequence: TGTGCCAGCAGCTTATGGCTAGCGGGGTTGAACATTCAGTACTTC. It specifies CASSLWLAGLNIQYF.